Presented here are 18 T cell receptor beta chains from one specimen sequenced in a study of cytomegalovirus exposure and HLA in healthy donors. PCR amplification relied on 60 Vbeta primers (plus 13 Jbeta primers). The protocol was immunoSEQ multiplex PCR, while the TCRdb copy is restricted to in-frame clones and leaves out a portion. This repertoire shows some 190,000 clones, more than 65% found once; its top ten account for about 3%. Sequencing was performed on PBMCs. These receptors were obtained from a female donor in good health and CMV-seronegative.

This chain joins TRBV6-1 and TRBJ2-5, with 8 bases aligning to TRBD1. Per the germline V gene, CDR1 is MNHNS and CDR2 is SASEGT. V shed 5 bases and J 6 bases; nucleotides not matched to a gene: 5. This CDR3 has 13 residues. In DNA form, the CDR3 reads TGTGCCAGCAGTTGGACAGGGAGCAAGACCCAGTACTTC. Translation gives CASSWTGSKTQYF.

The chain uses TRBV4-3 and TRBJ1-6; the match to TRBD1 covers 11 bases. This CDR3 is 15 amino acids long. V lost 2 bases to trimming and J lost 9 bases; unmatched junction nucleotides: 3. Germline lookup yields CDR1 LGHNA and CDR2 YSLEER. This CDR3 is CASSQWTGGISPLHF. The CDR3 DNA sequence: TGCGCCAGCAGCCAATGGACAGGGGGCATTTCACCCCTCCACTTT.

This clone was observed a handful of times. The chain has TRBV5-5 and TRBJ1-1; a possible D gene is TRBD1 (5 bases). CDR1 is SGHKS and CDR2 is YYEKEE in the germline V gene (reference sequence). The CDR3 has 16 amino acids. V was pared by 7 bases and J by 0 bases, with 19 bases between. CDR3 region: CASSLSVGVLNTEAFF. The CDR3 nucleotides are TGTGCCAGCTCCCTCTCAGTAGGGGTTTTGAACACTGAAGCTTTCTTT.

This chain uses TRBV28 with TRBJ2-7; D possibly corresponds to TRBD1 (5 bases). The CDR3 covers 14 residues. Trimming removed 5 bases at V and 5 bases at J, with 16 bases between. Germline V gives CDR1 MDHEN, CDR2 SYDVKM. This CDR3 is CASSPMTDGDEQYF. The CDR3, as DNA: TGTGCCAGCAGTCCAATGACAGATGGGGACGAGCAGTACTTC. The variable domain in full, with the rest retrieved from reference TRBV28 and TRBJ2-7, is DVKVTQSSRYLVKRTGEKVFLECVQDMDHENMFWYRQDPGLGLRLIYFSYDVKMKEKGDIPEGYSVSREKKERFSLILESASTNQTSMYLCASSPMTDGDEQYFGPGTRLTVT.

The chain has TRBV5-4 and TRBJ1-2; no reliable D call. This CDR3 has 13 amino acids. Trimming stripped 3 bases from V and 4 bases from J, with 10 bases between. The germline V gene encodes CDR1 SGHNT and CDR2 YYREEE (reference sequence). CDR3 nucleotides: TGTGCCAGCAGCTCTACAGATTTCTATGGCTACACCTTC. Translating it yields CASSSTDFYGYTF.

The chain joins TRBV7-9 to TRBJ2-2; D is undetermined. The V end was cut by 6 bases, the J end by 3 bases, with 17 bases between. Germline assignment: CDR1 SEHNR and CDR2 FQNEAQ (reference sequence). This CDR3 is built from 16 residues. Here the CDR3 reads CASRHGWVADTGELFF. As DNA, the CDR3 is TGTGCCAGCAGGCATGGCTGGGTAGCCGACACCGGGGAGCTGTTTTTT.

This chain connects TRBV7-8 to TRBJ1-1; no clear D. V shed 6 bases and J shed 1 base, with 9 bases lying between them. The CDR3 runs 13 residues. Germline loops: CDR1 SGHVS, CDR2 FQNEAQ. CDR3 nucleotides: TGTGCCAGCAGTGGGCAAAGGAACACTGAAGCTTTCTTT. Translation gives CASSGQRNTEAFF.

The V and J genes are TRBV11-2 and TRBJ2-7, with 8 bases identical to TRBD2. This CDR3 has 14 amino acids. The V gene's germline CDR1 is SGHAT and CDR2 FQNNGV. Trimming at V came to 5 bases and at J to 6 bases, leaving 9 bases not matched to a gene. The CDR3 DNA follows: TGTGCCAGCAGCCTGGCGGGGGGCCTGAGCGAGCAGTACTTC. Protein sequence: CASSLAGGLSEQYF.

The V and J genes are TRBV9 and TRBJ2-3; a possible D gene is TRBD2 (6 bases). Germline CDR1 is SGDLS and CDR2 is YYNGEE. This CDR3 is 15 amino acids long. V was shortened by 0 bases and J by 6 bases, with 14 bases between the two germline ends. The CDR3 coding sequence is TGTGCCAGCAGCGTAGCACGGGACGGAGGGGATACGCAGTATTTT. Translated: CASSVARDGGDTQYF.

V gene TRBV28 combines with J gene TRBJ2-1, with 11 bases identical to TRBD2. The CDR3 runs 16 residues. The ends lost 6 bases at V and 8 bases at J; junction bases unmatched: 12. The V gene's germline CDR1 is MDHEN and CDR2 SYDVKM. CDR3 protein: CASSQILAGGYHEQFF. CDR3 nucleotides: TGTGCCAGCAGCCAAATCCTAGCGGGAGGTTACCATGAGCAGTTCTTC.

This chain links TRBV2 with TRBJ1-1; unclear D gene. Trimming took 5 bases from V and 4 from J, leaving 11 bases between them. This CDR3 is built from 13 residues. In germline, CDR1 is SNHLY, CDR2 FYNNEI. In DNA form, the CDR3 reads TGTGCCAGCAGTTACAGAGGGAGCACTGAAGCTTTCTTT. Translation: CASSYRGSTEAFF.

Comments on this clone: Other DNA sequences in the sample encode the same CDR3. The chain combines TRBV5-1 with TRBJ2-3, with D perhaps matching TRBD2 (6 bases). The CDR3 covers 15 residues. Germline V gene lookup returns CDR1 SGHRS and CDR2 YFSETQ. V lost 2 bases, J lost 3 bases, and 13 bases lay in between. In DNA form, the CDR3 reads TGCGCCAGCAGCTTACGCGGGATGGGGACAGATACGCAGTATTTT. Translated: CASSLRGMGTDTQYF.

This clone appeared a few times. V gene TRBV6-6 combines with J gene TRBJ2-7; 9 bases fit TRBD1. J gave up 2 bases and V 6 bases, and 5 bases lay outside the gene matches. CDR1 is MNHNY and CDR2 is SVGAGI in the germline V gene (reference sequence). The CDR3 has 14 residues. CDR3 amino acids: CASRPTGGAYEQYF. DNA of the CDR3: TGTGCCAGCAGACCCACAGGGGGCGCCTACGAGCAGTACTTC.

A few counts support this clone. V usage is TRBV7-3 and J usage is TRBJ2-1, with 11 positions matching TRBD1. The CDR3 runs to 16 residues. Germline V gives CDR1 SGHTA, CDR2 FQGTGA. V shed 2 bases, J shed 9 bases, and the junction held 9 bases outside the gene matches. The CDR3 reads CASSLLPGQGASEQFF. The CDR3 nucleotides are TGTGCCAGCAGCTTACTCCCCGGACAGGGGGCGAGTGAGCAGTTCTTC. Variable domain in full (rest from reference TRBV7-3 and TRBJ2-1): GAGVSQTPSNKVTEKGKYVELRCDPISGHTALYWYRQSLGQGPEFLIYFQGTGAADDSGLPNDRFFAVRPEGSVSTLKIQRTERGDSAVYLCASSLLPGQGASEQFFGPGTRLTVL.

This sequence joins TRBV5-1 and TRBJ1-2, with a tentative D call TRBD1 (6 bases). Trimming shortened V by 4 bases and J by 8 bases, and 12 bases separated the two germline ends. This CDR3 has 12 residues. Germline values: CDR1 SGHRS, CDR2 YFSETQ. CDR3 region: CASSPEGVGYTF. The CDR3 region has the DNA TGCGCCAGCAGCCCTGAGGGGGTAGGCTACACCTTC.

This chain connects TRBV23-1 to TRBJ2-2; a weak D match, TRBD1 (6 bases). TRBV23-1 is noted as an ORF with a role that remains uncertain. Deletions cut 9 bases from V and 6 bases from J, with 17 bases between. CDR3 length: 14 amino acids. CDR3 residues: CARPHREVAGELFF. The CDR3 DNA reads TGCGCCAGACCGCACAGGGAAGTCGCCGGGGAGCTGTTTTTT.

V gene TRBV5-4 combines with J gene TRBJ2-3; TRBD2 might be the D (6 bases). Germline values: CDR1 SGHNT, CDR2 YYREEE (reference sequence). The ends were cut back, 0 bases at V and 4 bases at J, with 9 bases in the middle. This CDR3 has 14 amino acids. CDR3 loop: CASSLDWGADTQYF. The CDR3 DNA sequence: TGTGCCAGCAGCTTGGATTGGGGGGCAGATACGCAGTATTTT.

On this clone itself: Its ends do not fully match the called genes, so a read error is possible. CDR3 in DNA: TGTTCCAGCAGCTTATTTACTAGCGAAGATGAGCAGTTCTTC. It codes for CSSSLFTSEDEQFF. The rearrangement joins TRBV7-9 to TRBJ2-1; the match to TRBD2 covers 7 bases. The CDR3 extends over 14 amino acids. Germline V gene lookup returns CDR1 SEHNR and CDR2 FQNEAQ (reference sequence).